The 15 T cell receptor beta chains below were found in one sample sequenced in a study of identifying expanded T cells in peripheral blood. The assay was immunoSEQ multiplex PCR, and TCRdb's table has in-frame clones only and misses some. This table holds under 90,000 clones, approximately 89% found once. The sequencing input was blood. The receptors were sampled from a person aged 18 to 70 in good health.

The rearrangement links TRBV5-1 to TRBJ1-1; D ambiguous. Germline V gives CDR1 SGHRS, CDR2 YFSETQ. Trimming took 4 bases from V and 1 from J, leaving 8 bases between them. The length of the CDR3 is 13 residues. The CDR3 nucleotides are TGCGCCAGCAGCCTTAGCCAGAACACTGAAGCTTTCTTT. This translates into CASSLSQNTEAFF. The full variable domain, completed using reference TRBV5-1 and TRBJ1-1, is KAGVTQTPRYLIKTRGQQVTLSCSPISGHRSVSWYQQTPGQGLQFLFEYFSETQRNKGNFPGRFSGRQFSNSRSEMNVSTLELGDSALYLCASSLSQNTEAFFGQGTRLTVV.

This chain joins TRBV7-3 and TRBJ2-6; 7 bases fit TRBD1. The length of the CDR3 is 16 residues. The V gene end was trimmed by 3 bases and the J gene end by 0 bases; junction bases not matched to a gene: 2. From germline, CDR1 is SGHTA and CDR2 FQGTGA. CDR3 DNA sequence: TGTGCCAGCAGCTTGGGACAGCACTCTGGGGCCAACGTCCTGACTTTC. It specifies CASSLGQHSGANVLTF.

The chain combines TRBV4-2 with TRBJ2-3; D may be TRBD1 (6 bases). CDR3 length: 14 amino acids. Germline-derived CDR1 and CDR2 are LGHNA and YNFKEQ. Trimming took off 2 bases at V and 1 base at J, with 7 bases between the two ends. The CDR3 sequence is CASSQRTGTDTQYF. The CDR3 DNA is TGTGCCAGCAGCCAAAGGACAGGCACAGATACGCAGTATTTT.

The V call is TRBV1, the J call TRBJ2-7; the D call TRBD2 from the table was never checked on the DNA. TRBV1 is an annotated pseudogene. CDR3 length: 16 amino acids. DNA for the CDR3: TGCACCAGCAGCCAAGATAGCCGGACTAGCTGGAACGAGCAGTACTTC. It encodes CTSSQDSRTSWNEQYF.

The chain uses TRBV2 and TRBJ1-5; a possible D gene is TRBD1 (5 bases). V was clipped by 3 bases and J by 0 bases, with 15 bases between them. The CDR3 loop spans 17 amino acids. Germline loops: CDR1 SNHLY, CDR2 FYNNEI. DNA of the CDR3: TGTGCCAGCAGTGACCGGGACTCCGTTTATAGCAATCAGCCCCAGCATTTT. The encoded protein is CASSDRDSVYSNQPQHF.

This chain links TRBV29-1 with TRBJ2-7; D is undetermined. The CDR3 loop spans 14 amino acids. Germline-derived CDR1 and CDR2 are SQVTM and ANQGSEA. V lost 3 bases to trimming and J lost 5 bases, with 17 bases between them. CDR3 coding DNA: TGCAGCGTTGAGACTCTGGTAACGGCTGACGAGCAGTACTTC. This encodes CSVETLVTADEQYF.

The rearrangement uses TRBV7-8 and TRBJ2-3; D gene ambiguous. Trimming cost V 1 base and J 2 bases, with 7 bases left between them. CDR3 length: 14 amino acids. Germline loops: CDR1 SGHVS, CDR2 FQNEAQ. The CDR3 loop is CASSLGSYTDTQYF. CDR3 nucleotides: TGTGCCAGCAGCTTAGGCTCGTACACAGATACGCAGTATTTT.

V usage is TRBV5-1 and J usage is TRBJ2-1; D possibly matches TRBD1 or TRBD2 (5 bases each). V was trimmed by 0 bases and J by 4 bases, leaving 14 bases between them. Germline CDR1 reads SGHRS; CDR2 reads YFSETQ. This CDR3 comprises 16 residues. The CDR3 sequence is CASSLVGGTAYNEQFF. CDR3 DNA sequence: TGCGCCAGCAGCTTGGTTGGGGGTACTGCATACAATGAGCAGTTCTTC.

The chain joins TRBV28 to TRBJ2-3; no clear D gene. The CDR3 consists of 14 residues. V dropped 5 bases and J dropped 5 bases, with 14 bases sitting between them. Germline assignment: CDR1 MDHEN and CDR2 SYDVKM. CDR3 sequence: CASSQDIGRDTQYF. The DNA for the CDR3 is TGTGCCAGCAGTCAAGACATCGGTAGAGATACGCAGTATTTT.

In DNA, the CDR3 is TGTGCGGTTACTAGCGGGAGTGCTGAGCAGTTCTTC. Amino acid sequence: CAVTSGSAEQFF. The gene calls are TRBV6-5 and TRBJ2-1; 11 bases match TRBD2. The CDR3 totals 12 residues. CDR1 MNHEY and CDR2 SVGAGI come from the germline V gene.

The chain combines TRBV5-1 with TRBJ2-6, with D tentatively TRBD1 (6 bases). The CDR3 runs to 18 residues. Between the trimmed V and J ends, which lost 3 bases and 2 bases, there was a span of 18 bases. Germline V gene data show CDR1 as SGHRS and CDR2 as YFSETQ. This CDR3 reads CASSSQGYNEPGANVLTF. The DNA for the CDR3 is TGCGCCAGCAGCTCACAGGGCTACAACGAACCTGGGGCCAACGTCCTGACTTTC.

This rearrangement joins TRBV19 to TRBJ1-5; TRBD1 matches 8 bases. Germline V gene sequence: CDR1 LNHDA, CDR2 SQIVND (reference sequence). Trimming removed 6 bases from V and 0 bases from J; junction bases left unmatched: 10. The CDR3 consists of 17 residues. This CDR3 reads CASRGTGGGLSNQPQHF. In DNA form, the CDR3 reads TGTGCCAGTAGAGGGACAGGTGGGGGGCTTAGCAATCAGCCCCAGCATTTT.

The rearrangement uses TRBV19 and TRBJ2-1; D uncertain. Germline V gives CDR1 LNHDA, CDR2 SQIVND (reference sequence). The V end was cut by 3 bases, the J end by 0 bases, with 9 bases between. CDR3 length: 15 amino acids. CDR3 bases: TGTGCCAGTAGTATGGTGGCGAGCTCCTACAATGAGCAGTTCTTC. It specifies CASSMVASSYNEQFF.

The V gene is TRBV27, the J gene TRBJ1-1; 7 nucleotides match TRBD1. The CDR3 length is 15 residues. V trimming: 10 bases; J trimming: 0 bases; junction bases outside the gene matches: 11. Germline assignment: CDR1 MNHEY and CDR2 SMNVEV (reference sequence). In DNA, the CDR3 is TGTGCCACCCTGGACAGGTTGGGCGTGAACACTGAAGCTTTCTTT. It translates to CATLDRLGVNTEAFF.

V and J are TRBV9 and TRBJ2-5; 7 positions match TRBD1. Looked up from germline, CDR1 is SGDLS and CDR2 is YYNGEE. The trim removed 3 bases at V and 5 bases at J, leaving 16 bases unmatched. This CDR3 spans 17 amino acids. The CDR3 loop is CASSADPLRDSKETQYF. For the CDR3, the DNA is TGTGCCAGCAGCGCCGATCCCCTCCGGGACAGCAAGGAGACCCAGTACTTC.